Each of the 11 T cell receptor beta chains below was sequenced from the same sample in a study of shared T cell receptors in the human thymus. Repertoires were generated with immunoSEQ multiplex PCR, while TCRdb's copy carries only in-frame clones and drops some. Of more than 550,000 clones listed, 70% to 90% are singletons. This sample also belongs to another study, concerning human thymus T cells.

What was sequenced was thymocytes. Receptors originate from a boy in the first two years of life with a congenital heart defect.

The V gene is TRBV5-6, the J gene TRBJ2-1, with 11 bases lining up with TRBD2. J lost 6 bases, V lost 4 bases, and 12 bases had no gene match. This CDR3 has 17 residues. Germline V gives CDR1 SGHDT, CDR2 YYEEEE. CDR3 nucleotides: TGTGCCAGCAGCCCCATCCCTCTAGCGGGGGGCCTCAATGAGCAGTTCTTC. Translated, it gives CASSPIPLAGGLNEQFF.

V usage is TRBV29-1 and J usage is TRBJ1-1; no firm D call. Germline-derived CDR1 and CDR2 are SQVTM and ANQGSEA. The CDR3 runs 10 residues. V dropped 4 bases and J dropped 8 bases, with 8 bases sitting between them. The CDR3 coding sequence is TGCAGCGTTGGAGGGCGGGAAGCTTTCTTT. Translated: CSVGGREAFF.

The chain carries TRBV5-4 and TRBJ2-7; D is uncertain. Germline lookup yields CDR1 SGHNT and CDR2 YYREEE (reference sequence). The CDR3 contains 16 residues. V dropped 0 bases and J dropped 6 bases, with 19 bases sitting between them. CDR3 bases: TGTGCCAGCAGCTTGGCCGGGTACAAACATTCTACCGAGCAGTACTTC. Amino acid sequence: CASSLAGYKHSTEQYF.

This chain connects TRBV5-1 to TRBJ2-3, with D uncertain. With 1 base removed from V and 0 bases from J, the gap between germline ends came to 6 bases. There are 14 residues in the CDR3. Germline lookup yields CDR1 SGHRS and CDR2 YFSETQ. The DNA of the CDR3 is TGCGCCAGCAGCTTGAATCCTAGCACAGATACGCAGTATTTT. This translates into CASSLNPSTDTQYF.

The chain uses TRBV6-1 and TRBJ1-2; 9 positions match TRBD1. Germline V gives CDR1 MNHNS, CDR2 SASEGT. The CDR3 consists of 13 residues. Losses at the gene ends were 6 bases for V and 7 bases for J; bases not matched to a gene: 6. DNA of the CDR3: TGTGCCAGCAGAGGGACAGGGACGGGTGGCTACACCTTC. As protein: CASRGTGTGGYTF.

The J gene is TRBJ1-3, the V gene TRBV28; the D gene is possibly TRBD1 (5 bases). Germline V lookup: CDR1 MDHEN, CDR2 SYDVKM. There are 14 residues in the CDR3. With 3 bases removed from V and 3 bases from J, the gap between germline ends came to 9 bases. CDR3 amino acids: CASSLMGLGNTIYF. Here the CDR3 DNA reads TGTGCCAGCAGTTTGATGGGGCTTGGAAACACCATATATTTT. Looking up the rest from reference TRBV28 and TRBJ1-3 gives the full variable domain: DVKVTQSSRYLVKRTGEKVFLECVQDMDHENMFWYRQDPGLGLRLIYFSYDVKMKEKGDIPEGYSVSREKKERFSLILESASTNQTSMYLCASSLMGLGNTIYFGEGSWLTVV.

The chain recombines TRBV2 with TRBJ2-7; TRBD1 agrees at 7 bases. The germline CDR1 and CDR2 sequences are SNHLY and FYNNEI. This CDR3 is built from 15 residues. V gave up 6 bases and J gave up 0 bases; unmatched junction bases: 8. CDR3 nucleotide sequence: TGTGCCAGCAGCGGAGGAGACAGGGACTCCTACGAGCAGTACTTC. Translating it yields CASSGGDRDSYEQYF. Complete variable domain (other parts from reference TRBV2 and TRBJ2-7): EPEVTQTPSHQVTQMGQEVILRCVPISNHLYFYWYRQILGQKVEFLVSFYNNEISEKSEIFDDQFSVERPDGSNFTLKIRSTKLEDSAMYFCASSGGDRDSYEQYFGPGTRLTVT.

With respect to this clone: Distinct nucleotide sequences in the sample also encode this CDR3. This chain connects TRBV27 to TRBJ2-7; D is possibly TRBD1 (5 bases). The CDR3 spans 15 residues. V was shortened by 2 bases and J by 0 bases, with 11 bases between the two germline ends. Germline V gene sequence: CDR1 MNHEY, CDR2 SMNVEV (reference sequence). The CDR3 sequence is CASSLRGLSSYEQYF. In DNA, the CDR3 is TGTGCCAGCAGTTTAAGGGGCCTTAGCTCCTACGAGCAGTACTTC.

V and J are TRBV11-3 and TRBJ2-1; 10 bases map to TRBD2. The CDR3 runs to 15 residues. The V segment lost 5 bases and the J segment 7 bases; nucleotides outside the gene matches: 8. Germline-derived CDR1 and CDR2 are SGHNT and YENEEA. The CDR3 nucleotides read TGTGCCAGCAGCAACCAGCGGGGGGGGTGGAATGAGCAGTTCTTC. As protein: CASSNQRGGWNEQFF.

The chain couples TRBV7-9 to TRBJ2-7; D ambiguous. The CDR3 is 11 amino acids. Germline CDR1 is SEHNR and CDR2 is FQNEAQ (reference sequence). V lost 3 bases to trimming and J lost 5 bases, with 5 bases between them. The CDR3: CASSFPNEQYF. CDR3 DNA: TGTGCCAGCAGCTTCCCCAACGAGCAGTACTTC.

The genes are TRBV7-3 and TRBJ2-7; possible D gene TRBD1, 6 bases. Germline V CDR1 and CDR2: SGHTA, FQGTGA. This CDR3 is 17 amino acids long. V dropped 2 bases and J dropped 3 bases, with 20 bases sitting between them. This CDR3 is CASSLCRQGIWRYEQYF. The CDR3 DNA reads as TGTGCCAGCAGCTTATGTAGGCAGGGGATTTGGCGCTACGAGCAGTACTTC.